Presented here are 25 T cell receptor beta chains from one specimen sequenced in a study of graft-versus-host responses after intestinal transplantation (dated by TCRdb to the early 2020s). This specimen's time point label, per the study, means: cells obtained before transplantation from donor or recipient. For these receptors, no antigen is known. Libraries came from the immunoSEQ multiplex PCR assay. In its TCRdb copy, this immuneACCESS table keeps in-frame sequences only and misses some clones. Where compared with another copy, unresolved V genes explain less than half of these, and the others have no known cause. The sample data list roughly 100,000 clones, and roughly 84% of these were observed just once. The top ten clones comprise 0.7% to 0.9% of the sample. This specimen was unstimulated CD4+ T cells sorted from spleen or lymph node cells, taken before intestinal transplant. Every receptor here comes from a human donor who received an intestinal transplant.

The rearrangement links TRBV7-2 to TRBJ1-2, with 7 nucleotides matching TRBD1. The V gene's germline CDR1 is SGHTA and CDR2 FQGNSA. This CDR3 comprises 13 residues. V was pared by 5 bases and J by 5 bases, with 5 bases of the junction left unmatched. The CDR3 protein is CASSHGTAYGYTF. CDR3 nucleotide sequence: TGTGCCAGCAGCCACGGGACAGCTTATGGCTACACCTTC.

This chain connects TRBV18 to TRBJ2-2, with a tentative D call TRBD1 (5 bases). From germline, CDR1 is KGHSH and CDR2 LQKENI. The CDR3 runs to 14 residues. V lost 3 bases to trimming and J lost 2 bases, with 7 bases between them. CDR3 amino acids: CASSPQGNTGELFF. The CDR3, as DNA: TGTGCCAGCTCACCCCAGGGAAACACCGGGGAGCTGTTTTTT.

The rearrangement uses TRBV19 and TRBJ2-2; D might be TRBD1 (6 bases). Germline CDR1 and CDR2: LNHDA and SQIVND (reference sequence). Trimming stripped 3 bases from V and 7 bases from J, with 18 bases between. The CDR3 length is 16 residues. This chain's CDR3 is CASSIIRQAMVGELFF. CDR3 DNA sequence: TGTGCCAGTAGTATTATTCGACAGGCGATGGTCGGGGAGCTGTTTTTT.

V usage is TRBV5-4 and J usage is TRBJ2-2, with D perhaps TRBD2 (6 bases). The CDR3 is made up of 14 amino acids. Germline V gene data show CDR1 as SGHNT and CDR2 as YYREEE (reference sequence). Trimming took off 2 bases at V and 7 bases at J, with 12 bases between the two ends. CDR3 residues: CASSFKLAGGELFF. In nucleotides, the CDR3 is TGTGCCAGCAGCTTTAAACTAGCTGGCGGGGAGCTGTTTTTT.

The J gene is TRBJ1-4, the V gene TRBV28; D unclear. The CDR3 extends over 15 amino acids. Trimming pared 7 bases from V and 8 bases from J, leaving 20 bases between. Germline loops: CDR1 MDHEN, CDR2 SYDVKM. CDR3 in DNA: TGTGCCAGCATCCAGTCGGGCCCCCATGCGGAAAAACTGTTTTTT. Amino acid sequence: CASIQSGPHAEKLFF.

The chain couples TRBV6-5 to TRBJ2-5, with a possible D match to TRBD1 (6 bases). Trimming took 7 bases from V and 7 from J, leaving 16 bases between them. Germline V CDR1 and CDR2: MNHEY, SVGAGI. The CDR3 runs 13 residues. The CDR3 is CASTLTGEGTQYF. CDR3 nucleotide sequence: TGTGCCAGCACTTTGACAGGCGAGGGGACCCAGTACTTC.

This CDR3 reads CASSLGDSMTGELFF. In DNA, the CDR3 is TGTGCCAGCAGCTTAGGGGACTCCATGACCGGGGAGCTGTTTTTT. The chain joins TRBV7-9 to TRBJ2-2; tentative D call: TRBD2 (6 bases). Germline-derived CDR1 and CDR2 are SEHNR and FQNEAQ (reference sequence). The CDR3 totals 15 residues. V was clipped by 1 base and J by 5 bases, with 11 bases between them.

The rearrangement links TRBV10-1 to TRBJ1-5; D is possibly TRBD1 (6 bases). The germline V gene has CDR1 WNHNN and CDR2 SYGVQD (reference sequence). The CDR3 spans 17 residues. Between the trimmed V and J ends, which lost 4 bases and 0 bases, there was a span of 16 bases. CDR3 bases: TGCGCCAGCAGTGGCCCGGACAGACTGTATAGCAATCAGCCCCAGCATTTT. Protein product: CASSGPDRLYSNQPQHF.

The rearrangement joins TRBV19 to TRBJ2-5; tentatively, D is TRBD1 (5 bases). V was clipped by 4 bases and J by 2 bases, with 11 bases between them. The length of the CDR3 is 14 residues. Germline-derived CDR1 and CDR2 are LNHDA and SQIVND (reference sequence). The CDR3 protein is CASSTPGQQETQYF. Here the CDR3 DNA reads TGTGCCAGTAGTACCCCCGGACAACAAGAGACCCAGTACTTC.

The chain has TRBV7-3 and TRBJ2-3; 7 nucleotides line up with TRBD2. Germline CDR1 is SGHTA and CDR2 is FQGTGA. The V and J ends lost 2 bases and 2 bases, in that order; junction bases with no gene match: 1. This CDR3 has 14 amino acids. CDR3 residues: CASSLAGVTDTQYF. The DNA for the CDR3 is TGTGCCAGCAGCTTAGCGGGGGTCACAGATACGCAGTATTTT.

A single count supports this clone. V is TRBV5-1 and J is TRBJ1-1; D is unclear. The germline V gene has CDR1 SGHRS and CDR2 YFSETQ. V was shortened by 4 bases and J by 0 bases, with 10 bases between the two germline ends. The CDR3 totals 14 residues. The CDR3 region is CASSERTVNTEAFF. The CDR3 DNA sequence: TGCGCCAGCAGCGAACGGACGGTGAACACTGAAGCTTTCTTT.

V is TRBV5-1 and J is TRBJ2-1; perhaps TRBD2 as D (5 bases). V was cut by 4 bases and J by 4 bases, with 15 bases left in between. The CDR3 runs to 15 residues. CDR1 is SGHRS, CDR2 YFSETQ, per germline. The CDR3 loop is CASSRTGLRYNEQFF. CDR3 sequence (DNA): TGCGCCAGCAGCCGGACTGGTTTGAGGTACAATGAGCAGTTCTTC.

This chain links TRBV6-5 with TRBJ2-7; D gene ambiguous. The germline V gene encodes CDR1 MNHEY and CDR2 SVGAGI. The CDR3 is 15 residues long. V lost 7 bases and J 1 base, leaving 17 bases between the germline ends. The CDR3 spells CASTSPDSRSYEQYF. CDR3 DNA: TGTGCCAGCACCTCACCAGATAGTCGATCCTACGAGCAGTACTTC.

This chain links TRBV5-1 with TRBJ1-1; no firm D call. The CDR3 is made up of 14 amino acids. Trimming took off 2 bases at V and 4 bases at J, with 12 bases between the two ends. Looked up from germline, CDR1 is SGHRS and CDR2 is YFSETQ. CDR3: CASSFTRAGTEAFF. Written as DNA, the CDR3 is TGCGCCAGCAGCTTCACTAGGGCGGGCACTGAAGCTTTCTTT.

The chain has TRBV10-2 and TRBJ2-7; weak D call: TRBD2 (6 bases). The CDR3 extends over 13 amino acids. Per germline, CDR1 WSHSY and CDR2 SAAADI. The V end lost 5 bases, the J end lost 3 bases, and 11 bases lay between the germline ends. Here the CDR3 reads CASSPGAVYEQYF. As DNA, the CDR3 is TGCGCCAGCAGTCCGGGAGCCGTCTACGAGCAGTACTTC.

This clone was counted between two and nine times. The CDR3 is CASSLGAGELFF. The CDR3 bases are TGCGCCAGCAGCTTGGGGGCCGGGGAGCTGTTTTTT. The rearrangement uses TRBV5-1 and TRBJ2-2, with unresolved D. The germline V gene has CDR1 SGHRS and CDR2 YFSETQ. This CDR3 comprises 12 residues. V gave up 0 bases and J gave up 6 bases, with 3 bases separating them. The full variable domain, rest sourced from reference TRBV5-1 and TRBJ2-2, is KAGVTQTPRYLIKTRGQQVTLSCSPISGHRSVSWYQQTPGQGLQFLFEYFSETQRNKGNFPGRFSGRQFSNSRSEMNVSTLELGDSALYLCASSLGAGELFFGEGSRLTVL.

This chain uses TRBV7-9 with TRBJ2-3, with 9 positions matching TRBD2. Germline V gives CDR1 SEHNR, CDR2 FQNEAQ (reference sequence). The J segment lost 5 bases and the V segment lost 3 bases, leaving 9 bases of the junction unmatched. The CDR3 sequence is 16 residues long. Written as DNA, the CDR3 is TGTGCCAGCAGCTTGAGCAGCGGGGGGTTCATAGATACGCAGTATTTT. Protein: CASSLSSGGFIDTQYF.

The V and J genes are TRBV19 and TRBJ2-3; D tentatively reads TRBD1 or TRBD2 (5 bases each). Germline V gene sequence: CDR1 LNHDA, CDR2 SQIVND (reference sequence). The germline V and J ends were trimmed by 5 bases and 0 bases, with 6 bases remaining between them. This CDR3 contains 13 residues. The CDR3 DNA reads TGTGCCAGTAGTGGGGACAGCACAGATACGCAGTATTTT. The encoded protein is CASSGDSTDTQYF.

V and J are TRBV30 and TRBJ2-3; D ambiguous. Between the trimmed V and J ends, which lost 4 bases and 0 bases, there was a span of 8 bases. This CDR3 is built from 13 residues. Germline V CDR1 and CDR2: GTSNPN, SVGIG (reference sequence). CDR3 in amino acids: CAWNRDSTDTQYF. The CDR3 bases are TGTGCCTGGAACAGAGACAGCACAGATACGCAGTATTTT.

The rearrangement uses TRBV7-2 and TRBJ1-5, with 7 bases that match TRBD1. The germline gives CDR1 SGHTA, CDR2 FQGNSA. CDR3 length equals 14 residues. Losses at the gene ends were 5 bases for V and 6 bases for J; bases not matched to a gene: 7. CDR3 DNA sequence: TGTGCCAGCAGCGCGACAGGGCCACGTCAGCCCCAGCATTTT. It translates to CASSATGPRQPQHF. Full variable domain (outside the CDR3, taken from reference TRBV7-2 and TRBJ1-5): GAGVSQSPSNKVTEKGKDVELRCDPISGHTALYWYRQSLGQGLEFLIYFQGNSAPDKSGLPSDRFSAERTGGSVSTLTIQRTQQEDSAVYLCASSATGPRQPQHFGDGTRLSIL.

This clone has a handful of counts. The V call is TRBV9, the J call TRBJ2-7; 9 bases fit TRBD1. Looked up from germline, CDR1 is SGDLS and CDR2 is YYNGEE. The CDR3 consists of 12 residues. CDR3: CGRDRVLREQYF. CDR3 coding DNA: TGTGGGAGGGACAGGGTATTGAGGGAGCAGTACTTC.

In DNA form, the CDR3 reads TGTGCCAGTAGTAGTTACAGGGGCCCCTACGAGCAGTACTTC. Residues: CASSSYRGPYEQYF. This chain uses TRBV19 with TRBJ2-7, with 7 bases identical to TRBD1. V trimming: 4 bases; J trimming: 2 bases; junction bases outside the gene matches: 5. This CDR3 has 14 amino acids. From germline, CDR1 is LNHDA and CDR2 SQIVND (reference sequence). Full variable domain (remainder filled in from reference TRBV19 and TRBJ2-7): DGGITQSPKYLFRKEGQNVTLSCEQNLNHDAMYWYRQDPGQGLRLIYYSQIVNDFQKGDIAEGYSVSREKKESFPLTVTSAQKNPTAFYLCASSSYRGPYEQYFGPGTRLTVT.

The chain couples TRBV5-4 to TRBJ2-5; 7 nucleotides agree with TRBD1. CDR3 size: 15 residues. The trim removed 6 bases at V and 0 bases at J, leaving 8 bases unmatched. Per germline, CDR1 SGHNT and CDR2 YYREEE (reference sequence). The CDR3 reads CASTAGTEYQETQYF. The CDR3 DNA is TGTGCCAGCACCGCCGGGACAGAGTACCAAGAGACCCAGTACTTC.

The chain recombines TRBV5-1 with TRBJ2-4, with D uncertain. CDR3 size: 13 residues. The V gene's germline CDR1 is SGHRS and CDR2 YFSETQ. Trimming removed 0 bases from V and 5 bases from J, with 6 bases in between. DNA of the CDR3: TGCGCCAGCAGCTTGGGTGGGGAAAACATTCAGTACTTC. It codes for CASSLGGENIQYF.

A remark on this clone: A junction end diverges from the germline sequence, so it may reflect a read error. This chain connects TRBV6-6 to TRBJ2-3; D is unclear. The CDR3 has 11 residues. Germline lookup yields CDR1 MNHNY and CDR2 SVGAGI (reference sequence). CDR3 amino acids: CASCYVDTQYF. The CDR3 region has the DNA TGTGCCAGCTGTTATGTAGATACGCAGTATTTT.